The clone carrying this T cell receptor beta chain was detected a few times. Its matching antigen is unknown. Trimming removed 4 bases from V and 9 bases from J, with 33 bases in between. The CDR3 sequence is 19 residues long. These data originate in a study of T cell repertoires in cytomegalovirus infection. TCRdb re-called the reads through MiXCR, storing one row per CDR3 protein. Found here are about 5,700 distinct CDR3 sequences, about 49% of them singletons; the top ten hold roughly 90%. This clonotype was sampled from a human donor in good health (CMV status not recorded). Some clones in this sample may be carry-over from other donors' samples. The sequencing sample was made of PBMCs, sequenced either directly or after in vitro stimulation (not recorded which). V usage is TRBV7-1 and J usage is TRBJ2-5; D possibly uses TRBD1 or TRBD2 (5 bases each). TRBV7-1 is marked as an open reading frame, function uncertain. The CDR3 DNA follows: TGTGCCAGCAGCTTACGAGGAGCTAGCTGGAGACCCGAAGGGGAGCCCCAGTACTTC. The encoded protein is CASSLRGASWRPEGEPQYF.